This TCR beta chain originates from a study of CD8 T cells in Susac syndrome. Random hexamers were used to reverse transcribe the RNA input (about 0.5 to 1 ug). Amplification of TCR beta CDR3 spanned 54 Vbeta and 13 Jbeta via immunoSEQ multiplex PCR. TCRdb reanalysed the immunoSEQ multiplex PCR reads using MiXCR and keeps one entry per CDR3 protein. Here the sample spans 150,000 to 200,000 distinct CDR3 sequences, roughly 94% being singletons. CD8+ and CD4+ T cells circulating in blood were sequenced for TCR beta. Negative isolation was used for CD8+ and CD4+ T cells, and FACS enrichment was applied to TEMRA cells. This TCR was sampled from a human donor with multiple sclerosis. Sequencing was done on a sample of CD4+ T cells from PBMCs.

The CDR3 bases are TGTGCCTGGACCTTTTTGGACGAAGAAACTGAAGCTTTCTTT. Encoded protein: CAWTFLDEETEAFF. J is TRBJ1-1 and V is TRBV30, with D hard to call. Trimming stripped 4 bases from V and 5 bases from J, with 17 bases between. The V gene's germline CDR1 is GTSNPN and CDR2 SVGIG (reference sequence). CDR3 size: 14 residues.